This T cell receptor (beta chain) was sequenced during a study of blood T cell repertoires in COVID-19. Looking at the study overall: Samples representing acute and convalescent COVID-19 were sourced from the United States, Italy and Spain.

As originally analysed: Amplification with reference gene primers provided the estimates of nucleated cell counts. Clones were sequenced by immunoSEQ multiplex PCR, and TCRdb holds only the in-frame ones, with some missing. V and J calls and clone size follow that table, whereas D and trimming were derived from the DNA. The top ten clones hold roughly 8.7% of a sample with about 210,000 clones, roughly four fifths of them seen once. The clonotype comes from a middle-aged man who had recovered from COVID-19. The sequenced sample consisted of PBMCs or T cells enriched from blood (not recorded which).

DNA for the CDR3: TGTGCCAGCAGCTTAGAGGGGCAGACCTACAATGAGCAGTTCTTC. Amino acids: CASSLEGQTYNEQFF. The chain uses TRBV7-9 and TRBJ2-1, with TRBD1 as a possible D gene (5 bases). The CDR3 sequence is 15 residues long. Germline loops: CDR1 SEHNR, CDR2 FQNEAQ (reference sequence). The V and J ends lost 1 base and 2 bases respectively, with 9 bases between them. Full variable domain (outside the CDR3, taken from reference TRBV7-9 and TRBJ2-1): DTGVSQNPRHKITKRGQNVTFRCDPISEHNRLYWYRQTLGQGPEFLTYFQNEAQLEKSRLLSDRFSAERPKGSFSTLEIQRTEQGDSAMYLCASSLEGQTYNEQFFGPGTRLTVL.